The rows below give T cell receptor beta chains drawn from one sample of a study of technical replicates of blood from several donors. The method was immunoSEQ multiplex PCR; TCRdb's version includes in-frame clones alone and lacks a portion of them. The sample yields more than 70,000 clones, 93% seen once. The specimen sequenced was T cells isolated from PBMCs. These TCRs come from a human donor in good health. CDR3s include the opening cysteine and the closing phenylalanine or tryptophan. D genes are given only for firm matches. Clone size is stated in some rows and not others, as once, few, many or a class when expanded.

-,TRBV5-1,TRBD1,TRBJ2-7,CASSLFGGQDYEQYF,TGCGCCAGCAGCTTGTTCGGGGGACAGGATTACGAGCAGTACTTC
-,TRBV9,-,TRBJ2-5,CASSPLAGLTQETQYF,TGTGCCAGCAGCCCTTTGGCGGGCCTAACCCAAGAGACCCAGTACTTC
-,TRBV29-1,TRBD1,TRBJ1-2,CSVGGGQGIPGYTF,TGCAGCGTTGGGGGGGGACAGGGGATCCCAGGCTACACCTTC
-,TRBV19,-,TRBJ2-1,CASSKDRLDSINEQFF,TGTGCCAGCTCCAAGGACCGACTAGACTCGATCAATGAGCAGTTCTTC
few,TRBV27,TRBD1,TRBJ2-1,CASSLRDREYNEQFF,TGTGCCAGCAGTTTAAGGGACAGGGAGTACAATGAGCAGTTCTTC
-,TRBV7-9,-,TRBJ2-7,CASTTASYEQYF,TGTGCCAGCACAACAGCCTCCTACGAGCAGTACTTC
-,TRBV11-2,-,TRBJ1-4,CASSSQGIGEKLFF,TGTGCCAGCAGCTCCCAGGGGATAGGCGAAAAACTGTTTTTT
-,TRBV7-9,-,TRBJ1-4,CASSALGAREKLFF,TGTGCCAGCAGCGCATTGGGGGCGCGGGAAAAACTGTTTTTT
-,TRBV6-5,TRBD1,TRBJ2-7,CASSYSGTVIEQYF,TGTGCCAGCAGTTACTCGGGGACAGTAATTGAGCAGTACTTC
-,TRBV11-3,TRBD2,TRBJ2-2,CASSRREFPGELFF,TGTGCCAGCAGCCGGCGGGAGTTCCCCGGGGAGCTGTTTTTT
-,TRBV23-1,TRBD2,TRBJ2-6,CASSQTRGGRANVLTF,TGCGCCAGCAGTCAGACCCGCGGGGGTCGGGCCAACGTCCTGACTTTC
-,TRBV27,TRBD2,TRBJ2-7,CASSSSGGVVEQYF,TGTGCCAGCAGTTCGAGTGGGGGGGTCGTTGAGCAGTACTTC
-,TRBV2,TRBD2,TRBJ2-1,CASSTEPGLAYNEQFF,TGTGCCAGCAGTACCGAACCGGGACTAGCCTACAATGAGCAGTTCTTC
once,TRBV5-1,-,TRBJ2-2,CASTPAGYIGGELFF,TGCGCCAGCACGCCAGCGGGTTATATAGGCGGGGAGCTGTTTTTT
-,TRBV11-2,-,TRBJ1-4,CASSLRVGSKLFF,TGTGCCAGCAGCTTACGCGTCGGGAGCAAACTGTTTTTT
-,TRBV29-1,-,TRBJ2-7,CSGGQSYEQYF,TGCAGCGGTGGACAGTCCTACGAGCAGTACTTC
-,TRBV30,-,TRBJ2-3,CACQTDTQYF,TGTGCCTGCCAGACAGATACGCAGTATTTT
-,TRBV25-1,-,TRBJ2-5,CATATEYQETQYF,TGTGCCACTGCTACAGAGTACCAAGAGACCCAGTACTTC
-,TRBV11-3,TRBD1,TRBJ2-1,CASSPEGTGTNNEQFF,TGTGCCAGCAGCCCCGAGGGGACAGGGACTAACAATGAGCAGTTCTTC
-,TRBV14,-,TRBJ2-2,CASSQDLSGELFF,TGTGCCAGCAGCCAAGATCTTTCCGGGGAGCTGTTTTTT
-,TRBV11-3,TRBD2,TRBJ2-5,CASSFAWGASGEFQETQYF,TGTGCCAGCAGCTTTGCTTGGGGAGCTAGCGGGGAGTTCCAAGAGACCCAGTACTTC
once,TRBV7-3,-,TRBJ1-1,CASSPAGATEAFF,TGTGCCAGCAGTCCCGCAGGGGCAACTGAAGCTTTCTTT